A selection of T cell receptor beta chains follows, all from one sample in a study of CD8 T cells in ankylosing spondylitis. TCRdb called the 5' RACE reads again in MiXCR, with one record for every CDR3 protein. The sample lists 250,000 to 350,000 distinct CDR3 sequences; roughly 20% were seen once. What was sequenced was blood, either unsorted or a sorted T cell fraction (not recorded which). The source of these receptors is a female donor with ankylosing spondylitis or in good health (not recorded which). The CDR3 runs from the conserved cysteine through the conserved F or W. A D gene is named only where the DNA matches it firmly. Some rows mark clone size as missing; the rest say once, few, many or name a class of expanded clone.

V	D	length	J	size	DNA	CDR3
TRBV18	TRBD1	15	TRBJ2-7	many	TGTGCCAGCTCACCGGTAAGGACAGGGCACTACGAGCAGTACTTC	CASSPVRTGHYEQYF
TRBV6-4	TRBD2	16	TRBJ2-1	few	TGTGCCAGCAGTTCCGGATCTAGCGGACCCTACAATGAGCAGTTCTTC	CASSSGSSGPYNEQFF
TRBV20-1	NA	13	TRBJ2-1	many	TGCAGTGCTAGAGATAGGGGTCGCAATGAGCAGTTCTTC	CSARDRGRNEQFF
TRBV11-1	TRBD1	19	TRBJ2-4	few	TGTGCCAGCAGCGCAGCCCCCGTAACAGGGGTGAGGGCCAAAAACATTCAGTACTTC	CASSAAPVTGVRAKNIQYF
TRBV5-1	NA	16	TRBJ2-1	many	TGCGCCAGCAGCTTGGAGGTGTCGGGACCAAATGTAGGGCAGTTCTTC	CASSLEVSGPNVGQFF
TRBV20-1	NA	11	TRBJ2-5	NA	TGCAGCGCGCCCGCTCGAGAGACCCAGTACTTC	CSAPARETQYF
TRBV20-1	NA	12	TRBJ2-1	NA	TGCAGTATAGAGCGTTTCTACAATGAGCAGTTCTTC	CSIERFYNEQFF
TRBV12-3/TRBV12-4	NA	12	TRBJ1-6	few	TGTGCCAGCAGTTTTAACCATTCACCCCTCCACTTT	CASSFNHSPLHF
TRBV5-1	NA	15	TRBJ2-7	few	TGCGCCAGCAGTCACAGGGAGGGGGGAACCTACGAGCAGTACTTC	CASSHREGGTYEQYF
TRBV2	NA	11	TRBJ1-4	NA	TGTGCCAGCAGTCAAGCGGAAAAACTGTTTTTT	CASSQAEKLFF
TRBV20-1	TRBD2	15	TRBJ2-5	many	TGCAGTGCTAGTCCTAGCGGGAGTTTTGAAGAGACCCAGTACTTC	CSASPSGSFEETQYF
TRBV7-2	TRBD1	16	TRBJ2-1	NA	TGTGCCAGCAGCTTAGCTGGGACAGGCGCCTACAATGAGCAGTTCTTC	CASSLAGTGAYNEQFF
TRBV6-5	NA	14	TRBJ1-6	NA	TGTGCCAGCAGTTACGGGCTTGATAATTCACCCCTCCACTTT	CASSYGLDNSPLHF
TRBV12-3/TRBV12-4	NA	12	TRBJ1-1	few	TGTGCCAGCAGTTCCTCCGGGTTTCCAGCTTTCTTT	CASSSSGFPAFF
TRBV4-3	TRBD2	16	TRBJ2-5	few	TGCGCCAGCAGCCAAGATGGACTAGCGGGAGAAGAGACCCAGTACTTC	CASSQDGLAGEETQYF
TRBV7-9	NA	12	TRBJ1-5	NA	TGTGCCAGCAGCGCGCTGTATCAGCCCCAGCCTTTT	CASSALYQPQPF
TRBV20-1	TRBD2	15	TRBJ2-3	many	TGCAGTGCTCCCCCCGAGCGGGAGCTCAGGGATACGCAGTATTTT	CSAPPERELRDTQYF
TRBV6-2/TRBV6-3	NA	14	TRBJ1-2	NA	TGTGCCAGCAGTTCCTGGAGGGGAAACTATGGCTACACCTTC	CASSSWRGNYGYTF
TRBV6-1	NA	12	TRBJ1-2	few	TGTGCCAGCATGACGGACAGCTATGGCTACACCTTC	CASMTDSYGYTF
TRBV20-1	NA	13	TRBJ1-5	few	TGCAGTGCCCCCCGAGGTAGCAATCAGCCCCAGCATTTT	CSAPRGSNQPQHF
TRBV2	TRBD1	17	TRBJ1-2	NA	TGTGCCAGCAGTAACCGGGACAGGGTCATTTCGGGTGCCGGCTACACCTTC	CASSNRDRVISGAGYTF
TRBV7-2	NA	13	TRBJ2-7	few	TGTGCCAGCAGTTTCGAAAGCGGCTACGAGCAGTACTTC	CASSFESGYEQYF
TRBV12-3/TRBV12-4	NA	15	TRBJ1-5	few	TGTGCCAGCAGGACGGAGGCAGGGGGCAATCAGCCCCAGCATTTT	CASRTEAGGNQPQHF
TRBV29-1	NA	13	TRBJ2-1	many	TGCAGCGGCCGACTGAGCTCCTACAATGAGCAGTTCTTC	CSGRLSSYNEQFF
TRBV6-5	TRBD2	16	TRBJ2-2	many	TGTGCCAGCAGTTACTGGCTAGCGGGAGCGAACGGGGAGCTGTTTTTT	CASSYWLAGANGELFF
TRBV28	TRBD2	15	TRBJ2-3	NA	TGTGCCAGCAGTTTAGCGGGAGAAGGAGGGGATACGCAGTATTTT	CASSLAGEGGDTQYF
TRBV5-1	NA	15	TRBJ2-7	NA	TGCGCCAGCAGCTTGCTGTTGGGAGCGGACTACGAGCAGTACTTC	CASSLLLGADYEQYF
TRBV18	NA	16	TRBJ2-1	NA	TGTGCCAGCTCACCAGGGATAAGCGGGCAGTACAATGAGCAGTTCTTC	CASSPGISGQYNEQFF
TRBV7-2	TRBD2	19	TRBJ2-3	NA	TGTGCCAGCAGCTCCGACCGGGCTAGCGGGAGAGCGGGCACAGATACGCAGTATTTT	CASSSDRASGRAGTDTQYF